This T cell receptor (beta chain) was recorded in a study of blood T cell repertoires in COVID-19 (dated by TCRdb to 2018 to 2021). About the full investigation: The collaborator samples originated in the United States, Italy and Spain and spanned the acute and convalescent phases of COVID-19. Where available, HLA class I and class II types were obtained from metadata supplied by the sample provider rather than from assay-based typing. A freely available public database, intended as a resource for researchers studying the immune response to SARS-CoV-2, is where the repertoires were released. Deeply sampled blood TCRbeta repertoires from subjects exposed to, actively infected with, or recovered from COVID-19 were included in the dataset. A de-identified subject ID, COVID-19 status, age in years and sex were almost always included in the sample metadata. The material from the prospective study consisted of cDNA or gDNA derived from T cells, B-cell-depleted T cells, or PBMCs. The samples were drawn from the first 160 participants of the ongoing ImmuneRACE study and from 950 to 1,500 subjects provided by 6 global collaborators.

TCRbeta CDR3 regions were amplified from genomic DNA by means of the immunoSEQ Assay, a bias-controlled multiplex PCR. As for the authors' bioinformatics: The number of nucleated cells in each sample was estimated from the amplification of reference gene primers within the assay. To quantify the absolute abundance of each unique TCRbeta CDR3 rearrangement, sequence reads were collapsed and filtered. For each sample, productive Simpson clonality was calculated as the square root of Simpson's diversity index across productive rearrangements. TCRdb took this table from immuneACCESS and kept in-frame rearrangements with V and J called. Such tables lack part of the clones; where checked against another copy, unresolved V genes explain under half of the gap, and the rest is unexplained. V and J calls and clone size are those listed in that table; D and trimming were worked out from the DNA. The sample table contains roughly 24,000 clones; only one count was recorded for approximately 88% of them. The biggest ten clones account for about 25% of the sample.

From V the trimming removes 4 bases and from J it removes 4 bases, while the gene matches leave 8 bases of the junction unaccounted for. Looking up the germline V gene yields CDR1 SGHDT and CDR2 YYEEEE. The CDR3 sequence holds 15 residues, the cysteine and phenylalanine included. Solely the CDR3 DNA is kept, with 45 bases framed from the first base. One collaborating source in Seattle enrolled patients during active infection and followed them longitudinally through the course of disease. Whole blood was collected in K2EDTA tubes by collaborating institutions according to the institutions' own protocols. For TCRbeta analysis, collaborators shipped samples as frozen whole blood, isolated PBMCs, or DNA extracted from either of those sample types. A remark on this clone: No cognate antigen has been identified for it. Base qualities are missing; no much larger clone stands one base away.

Results and caveats for the whole study, not just this receptor: How much clinical and demographic metadata was included differed by source and by participant, and the metadata was provided uncurated.

The clonotype comes from a man aged 70-80 years with COVID-19, enrolled during active disease. Input material: peripheral blood. The rearranged chain carries TRBV5-6 and TRBJ1-2; 9 bases in the junction line up with TRBD1. The DNA reads TGTGCCAGCAGCAGGAGACAGGGGGAGTTCTATGGCTACACCTTC. It translates as CASSRRQGEFYGYTF. Where the CDR3 stops, the reference TRBV5-6 and TRBJ1-2 genes take over; the full variable domain is DAGVTQSPTHLIKTRGQQVTLRCSPKSGHDTVSWYQQALGQGPQFIFQYYEEEERQRGNFPDRFSGHQFPNYSSELNVNALLLGDSALYLCASSRRQGEFYGYTFGSGTRLTVV.